This section outlines one TCR beta chain sequence together with its context. Its antigen specificity is not known. Base-call qualities are not available, and no considerably larger clone is one nucleotide away. TCRbeta CDR3 regions were amplified from genomic DNA by means of the immunoSEQ Assay, a bias-controlled multiplex PCR. Turning to the authors' computational methods: Within the assay, amplification of reference gene primers was used to estimate how many nucleated cells each sample contained. To quantify the absolute abundance of each unique TCRbeta CDR3 rearrangement, sequence reads were collapsed and filtered. For each sample, productive Simpson clonality was calculated by taking the square root of Simpson's diversity index across productive rearrangements. As stored in TCRdb, this immuneACCESS dataset retains in-frame rearrangements with V and J assigned. A fraction of the clones does not appear; measured against another copy, unresolved V genes explain less than half of the discrepancy, and the remainder lacks a known reason. V and J calls and clone size are given by that table; D and trimming were obtained from the DNA. The sample table lists about 95,000 clones, 81% of them with a count of one. In total, the top ten clones hold approximately 25% of the sample.

This entry is derived from a study of blood T cell repertoires in COVID-19 (dated by TCRdb to the early 2020s). With regard to the full study: The collaborator samples originated in the United States, Italy and Spain and spanned the acute and convalescent phases of COVID-19. The sample metadata nearly always contained a de-identified subject ID, COVID-19 status, age in years and sex. The repertoires were released in a freely available public database meant as a resource for research on the immune response to SARS-CoV-2. Samples came from the ongoing ImmuneRACE study (first 160 participants) plus 1,254 subjects from 6 global collaborators. HLA class I and class II types, where available, came from metadata supplied by the sample provider rather than from assay-based typing. The material from the prospective study consisted of cDNA or gDNA derived from T cells, B-cell-depleted T cells, or PBMCs. The dataset comprised deeply sampled blood TCRbeta repertoires from subjects exposed to, actively infected with, or recovered from COVID-19.

What the authors observed across the whole study: Clinical and demographic metadata were provided uncurated, with the amount varying by source and participant.

According to the germline V gene, CDR1 reads MNHEY and CDR2 reads SVGEGT. Inclusive of the bounding cysteine and phenylalanine, the CDR3 is 16 residues long. Of all the DNA, just the CDR3 is kept, 48 bases in frame from base 1. Relative to germline, V is missing 0 bases and J is missing 2 bases, with 3 bases of the junction outside any gene match. Each collaborating institution followed its own protocols to collect whole blood in K2EDTA tubes. Collaborator samples were shipped for TCRbeta analysis as frozen whole blood, isolated PBMCs, or DNA extracted from either sample type. The rearranged chain carries TRBV6-2 or TRBV6-3 and TRBJ2-2, with TRBD1 identical over 7 junction bases. This receptor was taken from a man older than 75 with active or convalescent COVID-19. What was sequenced was peripheral blood. The DNA sequence is given as TGTGCCAGCAGTTACTCCGGGGACAGAAACACCGGGGAGCTGTTTTTT. Translated, it gives CASSYSGDRNTGELFF.